What follows are 2 T cell receptor beta chains derived from one specimen sequenced in a study of T-cell memory formation after mild COVID-19. In TCRdb, the 5' RACE reads were re-called with MiXCR into one record per CDR3 protein. The sample carries 7,000 to 7,500 distinct CDR3 sequences, approximately 31% recorded once. Sequenced: PBMCs or a T cell subset sorted from them (not recorded which). Receptor source: an adult woman who had mild COVID-19 (a few samples of this study predate the infection). Cell type and time point are not known.

This clonotype was picked up many times. V and J are TRBV24-1 and TRBJ2-3, with TRBD2 matching over 7 bases. In germline, CDR1 is KGHDR, CDR2 SFDVKD. The trim removed 4 bases at V and 2 bases at J, leaving 14 bases unmatched. This CDR3 has 18 residues. The CDR3, as DNA: TGTGCCACCAGTGAAGGAACGAGACTAGCAGTGGACACAGATACGCAGTATTTT. This sequence encodes CATSEGTRLAVDTDTQYF.

Relative to its sample, this clonotype is medium-sized (0.01 to 0.1%). The chain links TRBV5-5 to TRBJ2-7, with 8 bases that match TRBD1. The CDR3 sequence is 16 residues long. The germline V gene encodes CDR1 SGHKS and CDR2 YYEKEE (reference sequence). Unmatched junction bases numbered 14, after V lost 4 bases and J lost 5 bases. The CDR3 DNA is TGTGCCAGCAGCCCGGTGGAGGGACAGGTCTTCAACGAGCAGTACTTC. It translates to CASSPVEGQVFNEQYF.